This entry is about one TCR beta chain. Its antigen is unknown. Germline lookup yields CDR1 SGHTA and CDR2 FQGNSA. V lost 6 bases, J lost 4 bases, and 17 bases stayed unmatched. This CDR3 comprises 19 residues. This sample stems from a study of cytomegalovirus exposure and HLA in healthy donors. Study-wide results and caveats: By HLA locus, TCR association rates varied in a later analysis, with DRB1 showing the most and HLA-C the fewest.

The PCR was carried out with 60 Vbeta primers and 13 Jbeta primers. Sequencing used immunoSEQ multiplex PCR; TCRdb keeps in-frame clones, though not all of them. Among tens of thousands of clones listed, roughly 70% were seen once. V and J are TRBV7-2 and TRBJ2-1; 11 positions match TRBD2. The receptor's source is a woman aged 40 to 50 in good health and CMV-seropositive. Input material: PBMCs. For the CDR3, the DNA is TGTGCCAGCAGACTTAGATTAAACCTAGCGGGGGGTCCTTACAATGAGCAGTTCTTC. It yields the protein CASRLRLNLAGGPYNEQFF.